Listed below are T cell receptor beta chains from one sample, sequenced in a study of T cells in Graves' hyperthyroidism and ophthalmopathy. TCRdb reanalysed the multiplex PCR reads using MiXCR and keeps one entry per CDR3 protein. The table has about 270,000 distinct CDR3 sequences, approximately 23% seen once. Sequenced material: blood. Receptor source: a man aged 25 to 45 with Graves' ophthalmopathy. CDR3s include the opening cysteine and the closing phenylalanine or tryptophan. A D gene is named only where the DNA matches it firmly. Clone sizes are given selectively: once, few, many, or a class where the clone is expanded.

d_gene | j_gene | abundance | v_gene | CDR3aa | CDR3nt
NA | TRBJ2-1 | many | TRBV5-1 | CASSLAGSSYNEQFF | TGCGCCAGCAGCTTGGCGGGCTCCTCCTACAATGAGCAGTTCTTC
TRBD2 | TRBJ2-7 | many | TRBV6-1 | CASSPGGAGLAGGRNSYEQYF | TGTGCCAGCAGTCCGGGGGGCGCGGGACTAGCGGGAGGCCGGAACTCCTACGAGCAGTACTTC
NA | TRBJ2-2 | few | TRBV29-1 | CSVYRAANTGELFF | TGCAGCGTATACAGGGCCGCGAACACCGGGGAGCTGTTTTTT
NA | TRBJ2-2 | many | TRBV28 | CASSSQGGYTGELFF | TGTGCCAGCAGTTCCCAAGGAGGGTACACCGGGGAGCTGTTTTTT
NA | TRBJ2-1 | NA | TRBV5-1 | CASALPTDDREQFF | TGCGCCAGCGCTTTACCCACGGACGATCGGGAGCAGTTCTTC
NA | TRBJ1-1 | NA | TRBV10-3 | CAISERVTEAFF | TGTGCCATCAGTGAGAGGGTCACTGAAGCTTTCTTT
NA | TRBJ2-2 | many | TRBV27 | CASSSNYRDGELFF | TGTGCCAGCAGTTCCAATTACAGGGACGGGGAGCTGTTTTTT
NA | TRBJ2-7 | few | TRBV11-1 | CASSLGPGLEQYF | TGTGCCAGCAGCTTAGGTCCGGGGCTCGAGCAGTACTTC
TRBD1 | TRBJ1-4 | many | TRBV7-9 | CASTVSGQGYEKLFF | TGTGCCAGCACCGTATCGGGACAGGGGTATGAAAAACTGTTTTTT
TRBD1 | TRBJ1-1 | few | TRBV10-3 | CAISGGGQGITEAFF | TGTGCCATCAGTGGTGGGGGACAGGGAATCACTGAAGCTTTCTTT
TRBD2 | TRBJ2-7 | NA | TRBV5-1 | CASSLGTSGSEQYF | TGCGCCAGCAGCTTGGGGACTAGCGGGAGCGAGCAGTACTTC
NA | TRBJ1-1 | NA | TRBV19 | CASSVKTGVNTEAFF | TGTGCCAGTAGTGTGAAGACAGGTGTCAACACTGAAGCTTTCTTT
NA | TRBJ2-7 | many | TRBV5-6 | CASSGGQFHEQYF | TGTGCCAGCAGCGGTGGACAATTCCACGAGCAGTACTTC
NA | TRBJ2-1 | many | TRBV20-1 | CSATRGYYNEQFF | TGCAGTGCTACCCGGGGTTACTACAATGAGCAGTTCTTC
NA | TRBJ2-1 | many | TRBV11-3 | CASSPRGSNEQFF | TGTGCCAGCAGCCCCCGGGGCAGCAATGAGCAGTTCTTC
NA | TRBJ1-1 | NA | TRBV20-1 | CSASPGLPEAFF | TGCAGTGCGTCCCCAGGGCTACCTGAAGCTTTCTTT
NA | TRBJ2-7 | NA | TRBV7-9 | CASSSQLQGPEQYF | TGTGCCAGCAGCTCACAACTACAGGGCCCCGAGCAGTACTTC
NA | TRBJ2-4 | many | TRBV7-2 | CASSPLGPGSSQYF | TGTGCCAGCAGCCCACTAGGACCGGGTAGCTCTCAGTACTTC
NA | TRBJ2-1 | many | TRBV3-1 | CASSQGPRDHRNNEQFF | TGTGCCAGCAGCCAAGGCCCCCGGGACCATAGAAACAATGAGCAGTTCTTC
NA | TRBJ1-2 | NA | TRBV4-1 | CASSQGGGVANYGYTF | TGCGCCAGCAGCCAAGGGGGCGGAGTAGCTAACTATGGCTACACCTTC
TRBD1 | TRBJ1-6 | few | TRBV6-1 | CASSELPTGRYSPLHF | TGTGCCAGCAGTGAACTACCGACAGGGAGGTATTCACCCCTCCACTTT
NA | TRBJ1-3 | NA | TRBV20-1 | CGASSPSSGNTIYF | TGCGGTGCTAGCAGCCCGAGCTCTGGAAACACCATATATTTT
TRBD1 | TRBJ2-7 | NA | TRBV20-1 | CSASRTGGVSEQYF | TGCAGTGCTTCCCGGACAGGGGGGGTTTCCGAGCAGTACTTC
NA | TRBJ2-1 | few | TRBV30 | CAWSPVEQFF | TGTGCCTGGTCCCCGGTTGAGCAGTTCTTC
NA | TRBJ1-2 | many | TRBV28 | CASSPYPNYGYTF | TGTGCCAGCAGTCCCTATCCCAACTATGGCTACACCTTC
TRBD2 | TRBJ2-7 | many | TRBV24-1 | CATSALGLAGEYEQYF | TGTGCCACCAGTGCCCTGGGCCTAGCGGGAGAGTACGAGCAGTACTTC
TRBD2 | TRBJ2-1 | NA | TRBV3-1 | CASAKRGLAGAVGNEQFF | TGTGCCAGCGCTAAAAGGGGACTAGCGGGAGCGGTCGGCAATGAGCAGTTCTTC
NA | TRBJ2-1 | many | TRBV7-2 | CASSPYLFNEQFF | TGTGCCAGCAGCCCGTACCTCTTCAATGAGCAGTTCTTC
TRBD2 | TRBJ2-3 | many | TRBV3-1 | CASSPTSGRSDTQYF | TGTGCCAGCAGTCCGACTAGCGGGAGATCGGATACGCAGTATTTT
TRBD1 | TRBJ1-6 | few | TRBV2 | CASGQELGGALHF | TGTGCCAGCGGACAGGAGCTAGGGGGGGCCCTCCACTTT
TRBD1 | TRBJ2-5 | few | TRBV5-6 | CASSKGQGGRETQYF | TGTGCCAGCAGCAAGGGACAGGGCGGGAGAGAGACCCAGTACTTC